The 2 T cell receptor beta chains below come from one sample, sequenced in a study of T cell responses to AZD1222 COVID-19 vaccine. The table came from immunoSEQ multiplex PCR; TCRdb's copy has only in-frame clones and leaves some out. This sample has some 130,000 clones, with approximately 93% found just once. Source: peripheral blood, taken on day 0 of AZD1222 vaccination. These TCRs come from an adult in good health.

The chain joins TRBV6-1 to TRBJ2-3; 7 nucleotides agree with TRBD2. J gave up 0 bases and V 1 base, and 4 bases lay outside the gene matches. CDR1 and CDR2 from the germline V gene are MNHNS and SASEGT. There are 16 residues in the CDR3. For the CDR3, the DNA is TGTGCCAGCAGTGAAGGCGATAGCGGGAGCACAGATACGCAGTATTTT. Translated: CASSEGDSGSTDTQYF.

This sequence joins TRBV7-6 and TRBJ1-5; TRBD1 agrees at 7 bases. Trimming took 4 bases from V and 5 from J; bases not matched to a gene: 11. The CDR3 is 16 residues long. In germline, CDR1 is SGHVS, CDR2 FNYEAQ. The CDR3 DNA reads as TGTGCCAGCAGCTCCAATCAGGGGGGTCCGGATCAGCCCCAGCATTTT. Its translation: CASSSNQGGPDQPQHF.